The clone carrying this TCR beta chain was recorded at least ten times. The antigen is undetermined. This entry is derived from a study of metastatic and nonmetastatic thyroid tumors. Overall study: Patients with malignant and benign thyroid disease provided blood and tumor or nodule tissue, whose repertoires were compared. Study findings and constraints: According to reports, the diversity of TCR beta was significantly higher in malignant thyroid tumors than in benign nodules, and this held in both blood and tumor samples.

Patients were all untreated before their thyroid surgery. Germline values: CDR1 SNHLY, CDR2 FYNNEI. The ends were cut back, 2 bases at V and 9 bases at J, with 11 bases in the middle. The CDR3 length is 14 residues. In the original workflow: Differences in CDR3 between clinicopathological groups were drawn on to build a classifier intended to discriminate distant-metastatic papillary thyroid cancer patients. TCRdb re-clonotyped the PCR reads via MiXCR. The V and J calls were determined by TCRdb, not by the authors. Of approximately 14,000 clones listed, around 28% are singletons. This sequence originates from a male donor with papillary thyroid cancer or a benign thyroid nodule (not recorded which). Some clones in this sample may be carry-over from other donors' samples. Sequenced: tumor tissue. The chain is built from TRBV2 and TRBJ1-6; D possibly corresponds to TRBD1 (6 bases). The chain's CDR3 is CASSEYRGASPLHF. In DNA form, the CDR3 reads TGTGCCAGCAGTGAATATCGGGGGGCTTCACCCCTCCACTTT.